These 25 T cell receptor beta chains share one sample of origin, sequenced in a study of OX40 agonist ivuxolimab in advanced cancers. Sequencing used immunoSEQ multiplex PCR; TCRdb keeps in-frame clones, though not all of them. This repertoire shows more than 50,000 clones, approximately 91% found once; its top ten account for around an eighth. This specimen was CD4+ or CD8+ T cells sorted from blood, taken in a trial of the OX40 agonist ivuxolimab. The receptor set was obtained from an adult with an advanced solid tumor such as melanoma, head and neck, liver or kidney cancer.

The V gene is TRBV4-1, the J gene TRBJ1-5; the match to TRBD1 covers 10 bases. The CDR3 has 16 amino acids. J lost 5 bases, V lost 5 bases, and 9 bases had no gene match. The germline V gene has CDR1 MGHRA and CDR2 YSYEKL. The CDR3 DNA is TGCGCCAGCAGCACAGGTCTTGGGACAGGGGATCAGCCCCAGCATTTT. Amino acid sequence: CASSTGLGTGDQPQHF.

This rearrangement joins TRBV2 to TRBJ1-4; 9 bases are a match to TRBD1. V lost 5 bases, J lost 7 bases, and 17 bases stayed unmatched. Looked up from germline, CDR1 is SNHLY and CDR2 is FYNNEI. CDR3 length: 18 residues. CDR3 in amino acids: CASSQTDRGSFLGEKLFF. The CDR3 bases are TGTGCCAGCAGTCAAACGGACAGGGGAAGCTTTTTGGGTGAAAAACTGTTTTTT.

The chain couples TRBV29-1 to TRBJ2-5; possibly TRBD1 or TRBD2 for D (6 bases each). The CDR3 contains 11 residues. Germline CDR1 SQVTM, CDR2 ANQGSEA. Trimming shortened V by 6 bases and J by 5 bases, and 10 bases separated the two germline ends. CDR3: CSVWRGETQYF. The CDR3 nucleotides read TGCAGCGTATGGAGGGGGGAGACCCAGTACTTC.

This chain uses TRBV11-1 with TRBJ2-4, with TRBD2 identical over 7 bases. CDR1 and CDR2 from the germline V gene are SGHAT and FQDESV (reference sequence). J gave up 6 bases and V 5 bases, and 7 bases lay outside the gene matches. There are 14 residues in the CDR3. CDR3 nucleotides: TGTGCCAGCAGCCCCGGGAGGTGGTTAAACATTCAGTACTTC. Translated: CASSPGRWLNIQYF.

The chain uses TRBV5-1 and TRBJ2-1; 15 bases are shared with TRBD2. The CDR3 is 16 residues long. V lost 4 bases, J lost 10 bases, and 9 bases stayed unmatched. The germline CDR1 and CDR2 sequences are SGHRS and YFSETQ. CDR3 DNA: TGCGCCAGCAGCCCCTGGACTAGCGGGGGGGCAGGGGAGCAGTTCTTC. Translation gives CASSPWTSGGAGEQFF.

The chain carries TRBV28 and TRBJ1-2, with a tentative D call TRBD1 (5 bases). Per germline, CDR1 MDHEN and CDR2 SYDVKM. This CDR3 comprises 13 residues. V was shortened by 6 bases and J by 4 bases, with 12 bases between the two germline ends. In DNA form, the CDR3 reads TGTGCCAGCAGGGGACCTCGGGGCTATGGCTACACCTTC. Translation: CASRGPRGYGYTF.

In DNA, the CDR3 is TGTGCCAGCTCACCACTCGGGACTTCTCTTGAAAAACTGTTTTTT. Protein product: CASSPLGTSLEKLFF. The genes are TRBV18 and TRBJ1-4; D is possibly TRBD1 (5 bases). The CDR3 extends over 15 amino acids. Germline CDR1 and CDR2: KGHSH and LQKENI. V was clipped by 1 base and J by 7 bases, with 13 bases between them.

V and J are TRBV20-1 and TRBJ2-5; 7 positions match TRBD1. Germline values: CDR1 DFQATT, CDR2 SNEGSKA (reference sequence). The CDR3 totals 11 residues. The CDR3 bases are TGCAGCCGGGACAGCCAAGAGACCCAGTACTTC. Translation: CSRDSQETQYF.

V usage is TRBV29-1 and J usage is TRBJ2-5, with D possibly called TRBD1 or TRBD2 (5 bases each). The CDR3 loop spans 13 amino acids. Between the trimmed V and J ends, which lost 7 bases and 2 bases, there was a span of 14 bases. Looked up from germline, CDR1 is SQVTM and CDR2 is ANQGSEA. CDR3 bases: TGCAGCGCAGCTCCGGGACGTCAAGAGACCCAGTACTTC. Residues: CSAAPGRQETQYF.

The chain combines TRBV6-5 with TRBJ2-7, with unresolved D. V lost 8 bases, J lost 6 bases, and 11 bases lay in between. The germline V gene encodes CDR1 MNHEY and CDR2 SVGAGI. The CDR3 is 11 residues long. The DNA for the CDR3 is TGTGCCAGCGAGTATCGGAGCGAGCAGTACTTC. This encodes CASEYRSEQYF.

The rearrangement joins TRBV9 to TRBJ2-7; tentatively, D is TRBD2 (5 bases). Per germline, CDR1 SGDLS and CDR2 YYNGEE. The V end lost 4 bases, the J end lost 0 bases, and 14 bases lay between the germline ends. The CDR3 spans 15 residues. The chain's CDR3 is CASSRQGRSSYEQYF. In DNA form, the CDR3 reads TGTGCCAGCAGCCGACAAGGGAGAAGCTCCTACGAGCAGTACTTC.

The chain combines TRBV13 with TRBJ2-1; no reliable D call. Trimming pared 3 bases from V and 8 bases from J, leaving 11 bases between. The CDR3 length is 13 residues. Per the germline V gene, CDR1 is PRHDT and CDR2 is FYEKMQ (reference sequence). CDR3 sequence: CASSFSSHHEQFF. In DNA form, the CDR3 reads TGTGCCAGCAGCTTCAGTTCGCATCATGAGCAGTTCTTC.

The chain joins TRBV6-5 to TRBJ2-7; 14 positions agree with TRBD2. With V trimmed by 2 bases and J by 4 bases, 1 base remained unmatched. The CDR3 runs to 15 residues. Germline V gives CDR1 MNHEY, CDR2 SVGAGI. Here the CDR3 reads CASSYGTSGSYEQYF. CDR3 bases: TGTGCCAGCAGTTACGGGACTAGCGGGAGTTACGAGCAGTACTTC.

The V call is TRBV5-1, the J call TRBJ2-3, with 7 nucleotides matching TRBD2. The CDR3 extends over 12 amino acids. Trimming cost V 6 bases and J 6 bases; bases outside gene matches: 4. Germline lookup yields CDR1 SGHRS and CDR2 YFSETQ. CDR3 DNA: TGCGCCAGCAATACAGCGGGGGATACGCAGTATTTT. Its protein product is CASNTAGDTQYF.

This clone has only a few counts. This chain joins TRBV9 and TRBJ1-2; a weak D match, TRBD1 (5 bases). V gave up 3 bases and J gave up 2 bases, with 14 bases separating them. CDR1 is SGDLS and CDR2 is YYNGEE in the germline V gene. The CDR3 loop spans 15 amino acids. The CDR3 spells CASSGRGRTNYGYTF. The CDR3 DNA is TGTGCCAGCAGCGGCCGGGGGAGGACAAACTATGGCTACACCTTC.

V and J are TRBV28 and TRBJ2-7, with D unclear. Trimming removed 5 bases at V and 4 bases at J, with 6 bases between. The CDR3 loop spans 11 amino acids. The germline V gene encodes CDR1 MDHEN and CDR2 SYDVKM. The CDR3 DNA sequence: TGTGCCAGCAGTCGTGGATACGAGCAGTACTTC. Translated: CASSRGYEQYF.

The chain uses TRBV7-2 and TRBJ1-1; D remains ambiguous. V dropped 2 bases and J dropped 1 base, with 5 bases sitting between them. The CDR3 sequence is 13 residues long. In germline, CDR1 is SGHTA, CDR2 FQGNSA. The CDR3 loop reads CASSLRQNTEAFF. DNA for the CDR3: TGTGCCAGCAGCTTAAGGCAGAACACTGAAGCTTTCTTT.

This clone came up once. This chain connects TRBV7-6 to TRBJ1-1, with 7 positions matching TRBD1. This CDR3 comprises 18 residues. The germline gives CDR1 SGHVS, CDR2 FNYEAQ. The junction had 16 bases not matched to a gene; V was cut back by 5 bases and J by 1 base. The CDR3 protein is CASSPETGPPIWNTEAFF. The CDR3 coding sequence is TGTGCCAGCAGCCCTGAGACAGGGCCTCCTATCTGGAACACTGAAGCTTTCTTT.

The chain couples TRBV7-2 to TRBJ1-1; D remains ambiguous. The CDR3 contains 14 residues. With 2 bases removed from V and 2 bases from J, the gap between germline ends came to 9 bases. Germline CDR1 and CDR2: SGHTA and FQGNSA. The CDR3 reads CASSLSSTNTEAFF. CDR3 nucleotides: TGTGCCAGCAGCTTAAGCTCCACTAACACTGAAGCTTTCTTT. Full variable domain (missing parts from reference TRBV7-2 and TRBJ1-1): GAGVSQSPSNKVTEKGKDVELRCDPISGHTALYWYRQSLGQGLEFLIYFQGNSAPDKSGLPSDRFSAERTGGSVSTLTIQRTQQEDSAVYLCASSLSSTNTEAFFGQGTRLTVV.

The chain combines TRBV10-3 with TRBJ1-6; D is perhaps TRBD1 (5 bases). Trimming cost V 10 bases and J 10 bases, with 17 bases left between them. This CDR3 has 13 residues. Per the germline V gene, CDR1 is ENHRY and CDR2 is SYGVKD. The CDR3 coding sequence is TGTGCCACCCGGGACCGAGAGGAATCACCCCTCCACTTT. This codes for CATRDREESPLHF.

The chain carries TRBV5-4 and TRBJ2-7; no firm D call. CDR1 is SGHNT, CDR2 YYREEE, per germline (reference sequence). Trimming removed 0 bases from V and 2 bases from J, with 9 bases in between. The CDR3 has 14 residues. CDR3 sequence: CASSLGHDPYEQYF. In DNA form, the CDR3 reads TGTGCCAGCAGCTTGGGGCATGATCCCTACGAGCAGTACTTC.

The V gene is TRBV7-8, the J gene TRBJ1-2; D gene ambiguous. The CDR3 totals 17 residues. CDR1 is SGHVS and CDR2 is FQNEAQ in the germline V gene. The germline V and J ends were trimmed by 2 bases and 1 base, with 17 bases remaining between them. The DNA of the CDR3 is TGTGCCAGCAGCTTAATGTCACAGCTTGCCTATAACTATGGCTACACCTTC. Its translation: CASSLMSQLAYNYGYTF.

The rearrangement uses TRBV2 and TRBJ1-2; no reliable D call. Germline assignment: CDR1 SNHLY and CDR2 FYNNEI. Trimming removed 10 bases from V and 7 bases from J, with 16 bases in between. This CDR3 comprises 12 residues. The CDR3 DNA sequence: TGTGCCAAGCGAGGTTCAGTCGGTGGCTACACCTTC. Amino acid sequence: CAKRGSVGGYTF.

This CDR3 reads CATKDGSYEQYF. In DNA form, the CDR3 reads TGTGCCACCAAGGACGGCTCCTACGAGCAGTACTTC. The chain employs TRBV6-5 and TRBJ2-7; D is unclear. The CDR3 runs to 12 residues. V was pared by 10 bases and J by 0 bases, with 10 bases between. Germline V CDR1 and CDR2: MNHEY, SVGAGI.

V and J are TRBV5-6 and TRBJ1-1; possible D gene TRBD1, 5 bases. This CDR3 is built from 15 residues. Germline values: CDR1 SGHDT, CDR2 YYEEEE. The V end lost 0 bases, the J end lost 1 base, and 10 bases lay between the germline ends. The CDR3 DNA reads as TGTGCCAGCAGCTTGGGGGTGGGACGGAACACTGAAGCTTTCTTT. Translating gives CASSLGVGRNTEAFF.